The source of this T cell receptor beta chain is a study of blood T cells in healthy people across ages. The trim removed 5 bases at V and 2 bases at J, leaving 2 bases unmatched. Germline V CDR1 and CDR2: MDHEN, SYDVKM. CDR3 length equals 15 residues. A second PCR, run for about 6 to 11 cycles, used a sample-barcoded 5' primer plus a J-beta primer mix. One entry per CDR3 protein results from TCRdb running MiXCR on the 5' RACE reads. This sample has 650,000 to 700,000 distinct CDR3 sequences, with more than 45% found just once. The sequence was obtained from a woman of 80 years or more in good health. Sequenced material: blood. The V gene is TRBV28, the J gene TRBJ2-3; the match to TRBD2 covers 12 bases. Written as DNA, the CDR3 is TGTGCCAGCAGTCGGACTAGCGGGGACACAGATACGCAGTATTTT. Protein sequence: CASSRTSGDTDTQYF.